Each of the 12 T cell receptor beta chains below was sequenced from the same sample in a study of shared clonotypes between healthy human individuals. CD45RO-negative, CCR7-positively selected cells formed the naive CD8 fraction, excluding terminally differentiated effector memory CD45RA+ cells. TCRdb keeps only in-frame clones here, not all; method: immunoSEQ multiplex PCR. The sample yields approximately 2,000,000 clones, 85% to 95% seen once. Input material: naive CD8+ T cells from PBMCs. The source of these receptors is a man younger than 35 in good health. Some clones in this sample may be carry-over from other donors' samples.

The chain combines TRBV7-9 with TRBJ1-2, with TRBD1 matching over 7 bases. CDR1 SEHNR and CDR2 FQNEAQ come from the germline V gene (reference sequence). V lost 5 bases and J lost 4; bases outside the gene matches: 7. This CDR3 is built from 14 residues. The chain's CDR3 is CASSPPDRVYGYTF. CDR3 DNA: TGTGCCAGCAGCCCACCAGACAGGGTCTATGGCTACACCTTC. Filled out from reference TRBV7-9 and TRBJ1-2, the complete variable domain reads DTGVSQNPRHKITKRGQNVTFRCDPISEHNRLYWYRQTLGQGPEFLTYFQNEAQLEKSRLLSDRFSAERPKGSFSTLEIQRTEQGDSAMYLCASSPPDRVYGYTFGSGTRLTVV.

This chain links TRBV7-3 with TRBJ2-5, with 8 bases fitting TRBD1. The ends lost 10 bases at V and 2 bases at J; junction bases unmatched: 18. There are 17 residues in the CDR3. CDR1 is SGHTA and CDR2 is FQGTGA in the germline V gene. The CDR3: CANHISPPRDRQETQYF. In DNA, the CDR3 is TGTGCCAACCACATATCCCCTCCCCGGGACAGGCAAGAGACCCAGTACTTC.

The CDR3 is CASSENTEMNTEAFF. Here the CDR3 DNA reads TGTGCCAGCAGTGAGAATACAGAAATGAACACTGAAGCTTTCTTT. The V gene is TRBV9, the J gene TRBJ1-1; D is uncertain. The CDR3 covers 15 residues. V was pared by 5 bases and J by 0 bases, with 14 bases between. From germline, CDR1 is SGDLS and CDR2 YYNGEE.

V usage is TRBV15 and J usage is TRBJ2-7; 8 bases agree with TRBD2. V was pared by 0 bases and J by 2 bases, with 6 bases of the junction left unmatched. CDR3 length: 16 amino acids. From germline, CDR1 is LNHNV and CDR2 YYDKDF (reference sequence). CDR3 protein: CATSREGSGETYEQYF. DNA for the CDR3: TGTGCCACCAGCAGAGAGGGTAGCGGGGAGACCTACGAGCAGTACTTC.

The rearrangement uses TRBV5-1 and TRBJ2-3; the match to TRBD1 covers 7 bases. V lost 7 bases to trimming and J lost 4 bases; unmatched junction nucleotides: 12. The CDR3 covers 15 residues. The germline V gene has CDR1 SGHRS and CDR2 YFSETQ. The CDR3 sequence is CASRHRGEYADTQYF. The CDR3 coding sequence is TGCGCCAGCCGACACAGGGGAGAATATGCAGATACGCAGTATTTT.

The V gene is TRBV9, the J gene TRBJ2-3; 10 bases agree with TRBD2. J gave up 5 bases and V 2 bases, and 2 bases lay outside the gene matches. Germline loops: CDR1 SGDLS, CDR2 YYNGEE. The CDR3 has 14 amino acids. The chain's CDR3 is CASSVRLAGDTQYF. CDR3 nucleotides: TGTGCCAGCAGCGTTAGACTAGCGGGAGATACGCAGTATTTT.

This clone was found a few times. The J gene is TRBJ2-7, the V gene TRBV27, with TRBD1 matching over 7 bases. Germline CDR1 is MNHEY and CDR2 is SMNVEV (reference sequence). This CDR3 has 15 amino acids. V lost 6 bases, J lost 5 bases, and 13 bases stayed unmatched. The CDR3 reads CASRVGTARTNEQYF. CDR3 sequence (DNA): TGTGCCAGCAGGGTTGGGACAGCCCGCACTAACGAGCAGTACTTC.

This clone was counted a single time. Other DNA sequences within the sample encode an identical CDR3. The DNA for the CDR3 is TGTGCCAGCAGCTTGACAGGGGTTACGTACAATGAGCAGTTCTTC. Its protein is CASSLTGVTYNEQFF. The chain joins TRBV7-3 to TRBJ2-1; 8 bases fit TRBD1. The V gene end was trimmed by 3 bases and the J gene end by 4 bases; junction bases not matched to a gene: 5. From germline, CDR1 is SGHTA and CDR2 FQGTGA. The CDR3 has 15 residues.

The chain recombines TRBV27 with TRBJ1-4, with 8 bases identical to TRBD1. CDR1 is MNHEY and CDR2 is SMNVEV in the germline V gene (reference sequence). Trimming removed 3 bases from V and 6 bases from J; junction bases left unmatched: 12. The CDR3 length is 17 residues. CDR3 sequence: CASSLVLGTGVYEKLFF. DNA for the CDR3: TGTGCCAGCAGTTTGGTCTTAGGGACAGGAGTATATGAAAAACTGTTTTTT.

V gene TRBV15 combines with J gene TRBJ2-3, with 9 bases matching TRBD2. The germline V gene encodes CDR1 LNHNV and CDR2 YYDKDF (reference sequence). This CDR3 region has 19 residues. J gave up 6 bases and V 0 bases, and 16 bases lay outside the gene matches. The CDR3 region is CATSRDISAGLAVTDTQYF. The CDR3, as DNA: TGTGCCACCAGCAGAGATATTAGTGCGGGACTAGCAGTGACGGATACGCAGTATTTT.

This clone was seen a handful of times. The chain combines TRBV29-1 with TRBJ1-1, with D possibly matching TRBD1 (6 bases). This CDR3 comprises 16 residues. Deletions cut 0 bases from V and 10 bases from J, with 24 bases between. Germline V CDR1 and CDR2: SQVTM, ANQGSEA. CDR3 region: CSVEDLGRGPFGSAFF. The CDR3 DNA follows: TGCAGCGTTGAAGATCTAGGCAGGGGACCGTTCGGTTCAGCTTTCTTT.

The chain links TRBV13 to TRBJ1-4; no firm D call. Per the germline V gene, CDR1 is PRHDT and CDR2 is FYEKMQ (reference sequence). The CDR3 extends over 11 amino acids. The V gene lost 3 bases and the J gene lost 7 bases, with 3 bases spanning the gap. DNA of the CDR3: TGTGCCAGCAGCTTGGGTGAAAAACTGTTTTTT. Protein sequence: CASSLGEKLFF.